This T cell receptor (beta chain) derives from a study of early T cells in non-severe SARS-CoV-2 infection. This clonotype was picked up many times. Each CDR3 protein gets one entry after TCRdb re-called the 5' RACE reads with MiXCR. The repertoire has 70,000 or so distinct CDR3 sequences, about 12% of them found once; the top ten carry approximately 4%. Trimming took off 5 bases at V and 4 bases at J, with 15 bases between the two ends. Looked up from germline, CDR1 is SQVTM and CDR2 is ANQGSEA. CDR3 length: 13 residues. V usage is TRBV29-1 and J usage is TRBJ2-7; weak D call: TRBD1 (6 bases). The sample taken for sequencing was whole blood. The sequence came from an adult who was a healthcare worker with PCR-confirmed SARS-CoV-2 infection or an uninfected control (not recorded which). CDR3 in amino acids: CSVSRGLLYEQYF. As DNA, the CDR3 is TGCAGCGTTTCCAGGGGTCTCCTATACGAGCAGTACTTC.